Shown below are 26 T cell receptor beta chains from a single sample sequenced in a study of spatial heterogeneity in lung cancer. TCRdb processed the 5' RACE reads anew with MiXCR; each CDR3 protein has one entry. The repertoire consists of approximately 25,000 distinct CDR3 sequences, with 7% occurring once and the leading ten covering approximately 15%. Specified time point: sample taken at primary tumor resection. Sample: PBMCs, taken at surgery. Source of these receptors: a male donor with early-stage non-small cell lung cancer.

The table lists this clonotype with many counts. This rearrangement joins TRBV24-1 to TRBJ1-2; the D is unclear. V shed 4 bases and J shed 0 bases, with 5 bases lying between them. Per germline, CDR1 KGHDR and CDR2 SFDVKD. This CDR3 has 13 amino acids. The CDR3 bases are TGTGCCACCAGTGAGGGAGCTAACTATGGCTACACCTTC. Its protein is CATSEGANYGYTF.

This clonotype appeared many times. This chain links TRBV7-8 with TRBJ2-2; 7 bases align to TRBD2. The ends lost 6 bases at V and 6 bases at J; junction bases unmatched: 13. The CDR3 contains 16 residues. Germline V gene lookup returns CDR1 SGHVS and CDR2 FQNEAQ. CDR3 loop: CASRQRRGGSSGELFF. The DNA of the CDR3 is TGTGCCAGCAGACAACGACGCGGGGGATCTTCCGGGGAGCTGTTTTTT.

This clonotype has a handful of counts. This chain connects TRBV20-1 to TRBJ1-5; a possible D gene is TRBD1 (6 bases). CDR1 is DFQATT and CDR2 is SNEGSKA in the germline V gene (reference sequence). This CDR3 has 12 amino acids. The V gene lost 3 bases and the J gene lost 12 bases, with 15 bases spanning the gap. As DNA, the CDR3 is TGCAGTGCTAGGTCCCAGGACAGCCTCCAGCATTTT. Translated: CSARSQDSLQHF.

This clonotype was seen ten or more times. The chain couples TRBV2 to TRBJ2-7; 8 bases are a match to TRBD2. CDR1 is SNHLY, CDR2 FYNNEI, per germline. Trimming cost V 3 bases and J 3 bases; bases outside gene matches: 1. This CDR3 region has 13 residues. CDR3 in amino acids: CASSDSGVYEQYV. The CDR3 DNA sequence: TGTGCCAGCAGTGATAGCGGGGTCTACGAGCAGTACGTC.

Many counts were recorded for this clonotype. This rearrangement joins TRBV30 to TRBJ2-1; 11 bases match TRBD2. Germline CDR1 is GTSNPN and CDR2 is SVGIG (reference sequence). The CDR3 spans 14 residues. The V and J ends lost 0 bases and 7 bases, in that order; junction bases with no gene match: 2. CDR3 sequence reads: CAWSVRLAGNEQFF. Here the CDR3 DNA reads TGTGCCTGGAGTGTACGACTAGCGGGGAATGAGCAGTTCTTC.

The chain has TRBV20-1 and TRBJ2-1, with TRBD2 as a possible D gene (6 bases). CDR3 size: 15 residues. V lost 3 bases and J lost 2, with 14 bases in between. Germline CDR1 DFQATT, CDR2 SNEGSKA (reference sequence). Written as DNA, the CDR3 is TGCAGTGCTAGCCGCGGGAAGTCGACCTACAATGAGCAGTTCTTC. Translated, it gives CSASRGKSTYNEQFF.

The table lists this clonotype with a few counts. DNA of the CDR3: TGCGCCAGCAGTGATGTGGGGACAGTTACTAAAGAGACCCAGTACTTC. Its translation: CASSDVGTVTKETQYF. This sequence joins TRBV10-2 and TRBJ2-5; 7 bases agree with TRBD1. The V gene's germline CDR1 is WSHSY and CDR2 SAAADI. The J segment lost 3 bases and the V segment lost 3 bases, leaving 10 bases of the junction unmatched. This CDR3 is 16 amino acids long.

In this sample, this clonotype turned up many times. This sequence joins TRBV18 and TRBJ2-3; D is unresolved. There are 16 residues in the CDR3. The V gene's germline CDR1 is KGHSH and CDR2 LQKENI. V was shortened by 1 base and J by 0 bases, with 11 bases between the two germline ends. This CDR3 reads CASSPRAQSSTDTQYF. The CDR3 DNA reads TGTGCCAGCTCACCACGAGCACAGTCTAGCACAGATACGCAGTATTTT.

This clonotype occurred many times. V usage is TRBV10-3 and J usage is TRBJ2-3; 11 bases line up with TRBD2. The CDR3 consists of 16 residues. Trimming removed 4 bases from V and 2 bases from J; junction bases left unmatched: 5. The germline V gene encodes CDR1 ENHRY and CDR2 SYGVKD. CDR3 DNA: TGTGCCATCAGTGTTCTAGCGGGGGGCGTCACAGATACGCAGTATTTT. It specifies CAISVLAGGVTDTQYF.

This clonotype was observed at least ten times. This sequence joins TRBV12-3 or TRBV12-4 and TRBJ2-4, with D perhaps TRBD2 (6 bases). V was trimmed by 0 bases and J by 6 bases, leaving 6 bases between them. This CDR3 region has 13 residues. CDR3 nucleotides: TGTGCCAGCAGTTTAGCGGGACTAAACATTCAGTACTTC. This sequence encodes CASSLAGLNIQYF.

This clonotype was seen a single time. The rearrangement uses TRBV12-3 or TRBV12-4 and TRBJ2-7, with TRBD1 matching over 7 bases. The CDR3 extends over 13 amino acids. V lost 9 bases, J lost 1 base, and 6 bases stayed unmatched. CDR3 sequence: CASRDSPSYEQYF. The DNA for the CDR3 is TGTGCCAGTAGGGACAGCCCTTCCTACGAGCAGTACTTC.

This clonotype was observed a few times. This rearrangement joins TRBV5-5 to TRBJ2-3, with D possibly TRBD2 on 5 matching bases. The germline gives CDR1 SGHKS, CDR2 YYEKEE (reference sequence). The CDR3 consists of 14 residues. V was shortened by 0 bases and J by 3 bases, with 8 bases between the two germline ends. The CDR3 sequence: CASSLVRETDTQYF. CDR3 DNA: TGTGCCAGCAGCTTGGTACGGGAAACAGATACGCAGTATTTT.

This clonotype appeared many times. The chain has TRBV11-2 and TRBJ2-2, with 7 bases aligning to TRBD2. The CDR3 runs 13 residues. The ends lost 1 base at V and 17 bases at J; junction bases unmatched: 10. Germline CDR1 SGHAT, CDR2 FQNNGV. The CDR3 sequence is CASSLGTAGTCFF. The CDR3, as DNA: TGTGCCAGCAGCTTAGGAACAGCGGGGACCTGTTTTTTT.

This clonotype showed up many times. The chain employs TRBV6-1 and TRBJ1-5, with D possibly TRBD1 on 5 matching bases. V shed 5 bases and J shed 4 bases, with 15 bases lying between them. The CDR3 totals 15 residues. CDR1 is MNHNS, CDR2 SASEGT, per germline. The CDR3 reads CASSPKLTGNQPQHF. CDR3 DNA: TGTGCCAGCAGTCCGAAATTAACAGGAAATCAGCCCCAGCATTTT.

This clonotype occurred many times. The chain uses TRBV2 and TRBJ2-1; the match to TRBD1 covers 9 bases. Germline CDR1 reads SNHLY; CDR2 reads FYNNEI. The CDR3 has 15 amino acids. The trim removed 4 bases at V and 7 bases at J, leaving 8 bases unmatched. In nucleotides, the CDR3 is TGTGCCAGCAGTGGGGGGACAGGGCGGGTTAATGAGCAGTTCTTC. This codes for CASSGGTGRVNEQFF.

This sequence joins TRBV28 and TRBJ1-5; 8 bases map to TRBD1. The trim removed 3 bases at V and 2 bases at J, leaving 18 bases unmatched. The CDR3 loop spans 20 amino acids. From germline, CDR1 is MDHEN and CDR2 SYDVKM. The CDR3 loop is CASSFFRGQGGNLGNQPQHF. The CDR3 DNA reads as TGTGCCAGCAGTTTCTTCCGCGGACAGGGAGGTAATTTGGGCAATCAGCCCCAGCATTTT.

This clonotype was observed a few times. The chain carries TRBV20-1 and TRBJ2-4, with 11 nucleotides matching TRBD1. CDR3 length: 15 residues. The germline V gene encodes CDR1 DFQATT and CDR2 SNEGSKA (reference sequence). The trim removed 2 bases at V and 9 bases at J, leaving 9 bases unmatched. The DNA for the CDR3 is TGCAGTGCTAGACATTTTCGGACAGGGGGCTCCATTCAGTACTTC. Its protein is CSARHFRTGGSIQYF.

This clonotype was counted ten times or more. CDR3 protein: CASSSTDYNEQFF. DNA for the CDR3: TGTGCCAGCAGCTCGACAGATTACAATGAGCAGTTCTTC. This rearrangement joins TRBV7-3 to TRBJ2-1, with a weak D call TRBD1 (5 bases). Per the germline V gene, CDR1 is SGHTA and CDR2 is FQGTGA. Trimming shortened V by 4 bases and J by 4 bases, and 8 bases separated the two germline ends. The CDR3 is made up of 13 amino acids.

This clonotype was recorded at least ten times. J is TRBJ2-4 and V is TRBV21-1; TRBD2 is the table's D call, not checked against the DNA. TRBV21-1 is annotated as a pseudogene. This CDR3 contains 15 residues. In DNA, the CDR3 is TGTGCCAGCAACAATGGGACTCCAGCCAAAAACATTCAGTACTTC. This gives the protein CASNNGTPAKNIQYF.

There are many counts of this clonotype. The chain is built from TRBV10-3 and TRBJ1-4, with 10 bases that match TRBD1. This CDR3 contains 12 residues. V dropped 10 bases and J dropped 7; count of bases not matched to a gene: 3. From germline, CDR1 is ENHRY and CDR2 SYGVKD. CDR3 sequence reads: CATGTGAEKLFF. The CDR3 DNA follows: TGTGCCACGGGGACAGGGGCTGAAAAACTGTTTTTT.

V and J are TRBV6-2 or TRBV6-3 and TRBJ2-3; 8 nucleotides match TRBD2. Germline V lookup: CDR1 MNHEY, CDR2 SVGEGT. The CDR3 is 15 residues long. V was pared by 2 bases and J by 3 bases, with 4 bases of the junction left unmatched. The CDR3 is CASSYGLAGTDTQYF. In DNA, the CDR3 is TGTGCCAGCAGTTACGGACTAGCTGGTACAGATACGCAGTATTTT.

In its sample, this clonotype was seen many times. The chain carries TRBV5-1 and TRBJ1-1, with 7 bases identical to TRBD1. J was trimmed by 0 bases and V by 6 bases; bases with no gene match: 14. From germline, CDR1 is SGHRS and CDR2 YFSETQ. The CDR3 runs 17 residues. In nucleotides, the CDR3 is TGCGCCAGCACACCGGAGGGACAGAGACTCATGAACACTGAAGCTTTCTTT. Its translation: CASTPEGQRLMNTEAFF.

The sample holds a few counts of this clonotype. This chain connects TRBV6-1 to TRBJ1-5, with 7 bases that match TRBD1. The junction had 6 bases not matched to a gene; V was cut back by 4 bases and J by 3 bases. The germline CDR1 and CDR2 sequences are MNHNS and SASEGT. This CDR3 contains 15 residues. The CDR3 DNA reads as TGTGCCAGCAGTGCCGTGGGACAGAACAATCAGCCCCAGCATTTT. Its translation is CASSAVGQNNQPQHF.

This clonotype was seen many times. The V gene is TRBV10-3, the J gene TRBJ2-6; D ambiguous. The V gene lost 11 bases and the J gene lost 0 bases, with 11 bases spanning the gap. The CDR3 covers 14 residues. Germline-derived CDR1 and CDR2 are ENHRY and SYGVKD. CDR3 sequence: CAARPSSGANVLTF. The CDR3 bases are TGTGCCGCTAGACCGTCCTCTGGGGCCAACGTCCTGACTTTC.

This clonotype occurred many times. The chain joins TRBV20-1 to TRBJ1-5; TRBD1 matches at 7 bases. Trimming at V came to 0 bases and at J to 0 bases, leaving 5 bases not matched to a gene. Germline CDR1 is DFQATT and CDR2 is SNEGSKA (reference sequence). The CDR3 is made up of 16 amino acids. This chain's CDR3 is CSARDGTDNSNQPQHF. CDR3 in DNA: TGCAGTGCTAGAGATGGGACAGATAATAGCAATCAGCCCCAGCATTTT.

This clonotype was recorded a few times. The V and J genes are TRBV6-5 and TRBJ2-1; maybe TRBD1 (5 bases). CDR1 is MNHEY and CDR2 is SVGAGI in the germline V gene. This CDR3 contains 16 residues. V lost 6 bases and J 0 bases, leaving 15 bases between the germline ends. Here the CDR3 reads CASRPGYPSSYNEQFF. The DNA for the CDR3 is TGTGCCAGCAGGCCAGGGTACCCGAGCTCCTACAATGAGCAGTTCTTC.